This T cell receptor (beta chain) was recovered during a study of blood T cell repertoires in COVID-19. CDR1 DFQATT and CDR2 SNEGSKA come from the germline V gene (reference sequence). J was trimmed by 3 bases and V by 3 bases; bases with no gene match: 10. There are 16 residues in the CDR3. TCRdb's table, derived via immunoSEQ multiplex PCR, lists solely in-frame clones and lacks some. The table lists about 390,000 clones, more than 75% of them singletons, with about 2.1% in the top ten. V and J are TRBV20-1 and TRBJ2-3, with 9 bases identical to TRBD2. The origin of this receptor is a woman aged 55-75 years with COVID-19, enrolled during active disease. The material sequenced was peripheral blood. DNA of the CDR3: TGCAGTGCTAGTGGCGGGGGGGCTCCGTCGACAGATACGCAGTATTTT. It encodes CSASGGGAPSTDTQYF.